The following is a T cell receptor (beta chain) sequence with its context. The source of the sample is a study of cytomegalovirus exposure and HLA in healthy donors. V was pared by 6 bases and J by 7 bases, with 13 bases between. CDR1 SNHLY and CDR2 FYNNEI come from the germline V gene. The length of the CDR3 is 14 residues. A multiplex PCR was run with 60 Vbeta primers and 13 Jbeta primers. TCRdb's table, derived via immunoSEQ multiplex PCR, lists solely in-frame clones and lacks some. The table records some 220,000 clones, approximately 84% of them present only once. This receptor was taken from a woman aged 40-49 years in good health and CMV-seronegative. The source material was PBMCs. The V gene is TRBV2, the J gene TRBJ1-6; perhaps TRBD1 as D (5 bases). CDR3 residues: CASRARDLNSPLHF. The CDR3 nucleotides read TGTGCCAGCAGGGCCCGGGACTTAAATTCACCCCTCCACTTT.